This T cell receptor (beta chain) appears in the sequencing data of a study of control samples from healthy donors and cancer patients. TCRdb's table, derived via immunoSEQ multiplex PCR, lists solely in-frame clones and lacks some. Seen here are over 150,000 clones, just under 95% observed once, and the top ten hold roughly 1.5%. The germline gives CDR1 SGHRS, CDR2 YFSETQ. Trimming took off 0 bases at V and 0 bases at J, with 7 bases between the two ends. This CDR3 has 15 amino acids. This chain uses TRBV5-1 with TRBJ2-1; maybe TRBD1 (6 bases). This sequence was found in a young man in good health. The sample taken for sequencing was blood. CDR3 nucleotides: TGCGCCAGCAGCTTGGACAGGGTCTCCTACAATGAGCAGTTCTTC. This translates into CASSLDRVSYNEQFF. The full variable domain, rest sourced from reference TRBV5-1 and TRBJ2-1, is KAGVTQTPRYLIKTRGQQVTLSCSPISGHRSVSWYQQTPGQGLQFLFEYFSETQRNKGNFPGRFSGRQFSNSRSEMNVSTLELGDSALYLCASSLDRVSYNEQFFGPGTRLTVL.